These 3 T cell receptor beta chains originate from one sample sequenced in a study of CD8+CD57+ T cells in acquired aplastic anemia. Genomic DNA, the template, was used for profiling of the TCR beta VDJ and CDR3. TCRdb redid the calling of the reads with MiXCR, one entry per CDR3 protein. The table includes about 160,000 distinct CDR3 sequences, 40% to 60% detected once. CD8+CD57+ cell expansion, shown by flow cytometry, had occurred in the patients selected for sequencing. What was sequenced was sorted CD4+, CD8+, or CD8+CD57+ T cells (not recorded which) from PBMCs. These receptors all come from a human donor with aplastic anemia.

A word on this clonotype: Relative to the germline gene, one junction end is altered; a read error may explain this. J is TRBJ2-2 and V is TRBV9; possible D gene TRBD2, 5 bases. CDR1 and CDR2 from the germline V gene are SGDLS and YYNGEE. This CDR3 is built from 14 residues. The CDR3 is CASSVGGNTGELFF. Written as DNA, the CDR3 is TGTGCCAGCAGTGTAGGAGGGAACACCGGGGAGCTGTTTTTT.

This clonotype was counted ten times or more. The rearrangement joins TRBV9 to TRBJ2-7, with D unresolved. V shed 3 bases and J shed 5 bases, with 18 bases lying between them. CDR1 is SGDLS and CDR2 is YYNGEE in the germline V gene. The CDR3 extends over 15 amino acids. CDR3 sequence: CASSDALKDGHEQYF. The CDR3 nucleotides read TGTGCCAGCAGCGACGCGCTTAAAGACGGCCACGAGCAGTACTTC.

This rearrangement joins TRBV19 to TRBJ2-7; tentative D call: TRBD1 (6 bases). The CDR3 is 16 amino acids. Trimming stripped 5 bases from V and 0 bases from J, with 17 bases between. Germline V gene sequence: CDR1 LNHDA, CDR2 SQIVND (reference sequence). DNA for the CDR3: TGTGCCAGTAGTGGTCCAGGGGAACAAACCTCCTACGAGCAGTACTTC. Translating it yields CASSGPGEQTSYEQYF.